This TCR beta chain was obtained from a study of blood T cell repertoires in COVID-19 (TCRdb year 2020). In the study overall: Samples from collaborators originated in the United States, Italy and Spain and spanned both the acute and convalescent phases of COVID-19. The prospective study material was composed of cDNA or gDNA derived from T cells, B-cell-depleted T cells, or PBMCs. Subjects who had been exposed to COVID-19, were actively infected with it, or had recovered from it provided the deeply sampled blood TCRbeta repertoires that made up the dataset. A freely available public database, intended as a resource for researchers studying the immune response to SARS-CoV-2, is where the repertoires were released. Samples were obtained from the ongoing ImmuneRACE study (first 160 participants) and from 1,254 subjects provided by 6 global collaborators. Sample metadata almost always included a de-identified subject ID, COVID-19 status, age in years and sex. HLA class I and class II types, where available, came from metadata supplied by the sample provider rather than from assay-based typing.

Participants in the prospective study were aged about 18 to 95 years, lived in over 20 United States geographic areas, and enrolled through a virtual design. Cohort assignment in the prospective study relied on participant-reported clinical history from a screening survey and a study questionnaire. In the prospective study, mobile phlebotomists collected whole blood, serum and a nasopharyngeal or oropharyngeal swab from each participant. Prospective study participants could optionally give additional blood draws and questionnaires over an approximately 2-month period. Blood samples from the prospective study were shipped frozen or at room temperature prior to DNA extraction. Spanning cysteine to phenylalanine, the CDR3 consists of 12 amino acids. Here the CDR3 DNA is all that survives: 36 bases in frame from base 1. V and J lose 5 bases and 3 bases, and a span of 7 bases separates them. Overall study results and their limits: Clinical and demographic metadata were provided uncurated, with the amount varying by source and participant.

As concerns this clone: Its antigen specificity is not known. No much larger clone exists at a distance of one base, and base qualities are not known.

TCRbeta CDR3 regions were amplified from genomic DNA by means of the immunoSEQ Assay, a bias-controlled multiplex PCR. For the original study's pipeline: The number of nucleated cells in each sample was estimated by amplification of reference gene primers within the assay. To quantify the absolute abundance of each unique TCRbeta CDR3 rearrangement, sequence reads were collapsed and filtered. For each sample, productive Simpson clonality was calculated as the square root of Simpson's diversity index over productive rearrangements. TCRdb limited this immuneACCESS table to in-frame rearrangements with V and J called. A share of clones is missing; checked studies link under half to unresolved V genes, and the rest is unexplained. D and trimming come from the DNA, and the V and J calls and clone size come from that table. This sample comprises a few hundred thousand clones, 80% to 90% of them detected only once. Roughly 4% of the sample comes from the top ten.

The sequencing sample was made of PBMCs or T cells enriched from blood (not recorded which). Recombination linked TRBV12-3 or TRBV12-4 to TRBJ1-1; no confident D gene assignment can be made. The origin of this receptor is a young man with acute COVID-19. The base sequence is TGTGCCAGCAGTCCTAAGTACACTGAAGCTTTCTTT. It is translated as CASSPKYTEAFF.